The T cell receptor (beta chain) under discussion was sequenced for a study of cytomegalovirus exposure and HLA in healthy donors. The study, taken as a whole, reports: When analyzed later, a missense DCLRE1C variant was found to be linked to TCR beta V- and J-gene trimming. It was approximately 170 TCR beta chains that were listed as cytomegalovirus-associated. Some V segments could not be told apart, so they were left out, TRBV6-2 and TRBV6-3 among them.

A note on this clone: Its antigen is currently unknown.

Researchers ran the PCR with 60 Vbeta and 13 Jbeta primers. Here immunoSEQ multiplex PCR was the method, and the copy in TCRdb shows in-frame clones only, minus some. The top ten clones hold approximately 20% of a sample with 100,000 to 150,000 clones, around 78% of them seen once. In germline, CDR1 is MNHEY, CDR2 SVGAGI. V gave up 6 bases and J gave up 7 bases, with 12 bases separating them. This CDR3 is built from 12 residues. The V call is TRBV6-5, the J call TRBJ1-1, with D maybe TRBD1 (5 bases). Sample: PBMCs. The sequence came from a man between 18 and 35 years old in good health and CMV-seropositive. This CDR3 reads CASRLWGGEAFF. DNA of the CDR3: TGTGCCAGCAGACTCTGGGGGGGTGAAGCTTTCTTT.